This T cell receptor beta chain was captured in a study of beta chain features in type 1 diabetes. On this clone itself: Its specificity is unknown. The sample holds other DNA sequences that translate to the same CDR3.

In germline, CDR1 is SGHRS, CDR2 YFSETQ. Trimming at V came to 3 bases and at J to 5 bases, leaving 5 bases not matched to a gene. The CDR3 is made up of 14 amino acids. Overall study results and limits: All four CD4+ subsets of Type 1 diabetes patients contained TCRB CDR3s that were moderately but significantly shorter.

Expressed TCRB transcripts were sequenced because the entire RNA isolate underwent reverse transcription. Reads from naive, central memory and regulatory T cell samples averaged about 3.9 million. Assay used: immunoSEQ multiplex PCR; TCRdb lists only in-frame clones, some missing. The sample lists about 740,000 clones, around an eighth occurring once. Sample: naive CD4+ T cells from blood. The sequence was collected from a man between 18 and 35 years old with type 1 diabetes. V is TRBV5-1 and J is TRBJ2-5; 9 positions agree with TRBD1. Here the CDR3 DNA reads TGCGCCAGCAGCTCGGGACAGGGTATGGAGACCCAGTACTTC. Translating it yields CASSSGQGMETQYF.